These T cell receptor beta chains were read from a single sample in a study of early T cells in non-severe SARS-CoV-2 infection. TCRdb independently ran MiXCR on the 5' RACE reads; one entry per CDR3 protein. The sample yields 45,000 to 60,000 distinct CDR3 sequences, approximately 10% seen once. Source material: whole blood. The receptors stem from an adult who was a healthcare worker with PCR-confirmed SARS-CoV-2 infection or an uninfected control (not recorded which). The CDR3 runs from the conserved cysteine through the conserved F or W. Clone sizes are given selectively: once, few, many, or a class where the clone is expanded.

>many|14|TRBV25-1|TRBJ1-6
CASSFGTNDSPLHF
>few|11|TRBV2|TRBJ1-2
CASRQVYGYTF
>many|15|TRBV4-1|TRBJ1-6
CASSQKDSYNSPLHF
>-|14|TRBV7-8|TRBJ2-1
CASNPGQPGNEQFF
>many|18|TRBV7-9|TRBJ2-2
CASSLNPWVQDLSGELFF
>few|13|TRBV6-6|TRBJ2-5
CASGYGGPETQYF
>-|18|TRBV27|TRBJ2-6
CASSFAGGYLSGANVLTF
>few|15|TRBV10-2|TRBJ2-5
CASSGVGGPQETQYF
>many|13|TRBV19|TRBJ1-2
CASSPVAQGGYTF
>-|14|TRBV5-1|TRBJ2-3
CASSAGTRTDTQYF
>few|14|TRBV29-1|TRBJ2-5
CSVLFSSAQETQYF
>few|16|TRBV4-1|TRBJ2-3
CASSQDGGSSTDTQYF
>few|17|TRBV13|TRBJ2-4
CASSSGQGRAIGNIQYF
>-|13|TRBV3-1|TRBJ1-6
CASSPGSSLPLHF
>-|15|TRBV7-9|TRBJ1-6
CASSLGTDYNSPLHF
>many|13|TRBV29-1|TRBJ2-3
CSVREHGTDTQYF
>few|13|TRBV4-1|TRBJ1-2
CASSQVGLYGYTF
>few|15|TRBV27|TRBJ2-7
CASSLTGVSSYEQYF
>-|14|TRBV11-2|TRBJ1-1
CASSPRGRNTEAFF
>few|14|TRBV3-1|TRBJ1-6
CASSSQDVNSPLHF
>many|12|TRBV30|TRBJ2-1
CAWSVRGNEQFF
>many|15|TRBV19|TRBJ1-5
CASTDPGTGNQPQHF
>few|12|TRBV10-3|TRBJ1-1
CAISESSTEAFF
>-|16|TRBV6-1|TRBJ2-4
CASSPGGTANKNIQYF
>many|17|TRBV4-1|TRBJ2-6
CASSRGAAFSGANVLTF
>-|12|TRBV29-1|TRBJ1-2
CSVDRGISGYTF
>few|13|TRBV12-3/TRBV12-4|TRBJ1-1
CASNLMMNTEAFF
>-|15|TRBV15|TRBJ2-3
CATSRYPGEGGTQYF
>-|12|TRBV11-1|TRBJ1-1
CASSLQAYEAFF
>few|13|TRBV12-3/TRBV12-4|TRBJ1-1
CASSSREGTEAFF
>few|13|TRBV18|TRBJ1-5
CASSPGTDQPQHF
>many|14|TRBV7-8|TRBJ2-3
CASSRGLNSDTQYF
>many|13|TRBV12-3/TRBV12-4|TRBJ1-2
CASNADRSNGYTF
>-|12|TRBV29-1|TRBJ1-1
CSVGGKDTEAFF
>few|13|TRBV3-1|TRBJ2-7
CASEIAGSYEQYF
>few|13|TRBV5-5|TRBJ2-1
CASSSDPGHEQFF
>many|14|TRBV6-6|TRBJ1-3
CASTRESSGNTIYF
>many|16|TRBV27|TRBJ2-1
CASSFSPSGGADEQFF
>few|15|TRBV5-1|TRBJ2-3
CASSGGARRTDTQYF
>many|16|TRBV7-3|TRBJ2-1
CASTQDHRAIMGEQFF
>few|16|TRBV6-2/TRBV6-3|TRBJ1-2
CASSYERRDLGYGYTF
>few|14|TRBV3-1|TRBJ2-1
CASSRSDSNNEQFF
>-|15|TRBV14|TRBJ2-3
CASSLSGLPTDTQYF
>many|17|TRBV4-2|TRBJ2-3
CASSQTRGGRGTDTQYF
>-|15|TRBV19|TRBJ2-1
CASSSRPTAYNEQFF
>many|12|TRBV2|TRBJ1-6
CASSEGGSPLHF
>many|16|TRBV7-9|TRBJ1-5
CASSLVVTGSNQPQHF
>many|12|TRBV11-2|TRBJ2-3
CASSLRTDTQYF
>-|16|TRBV7-9|TRBJ2-1
CASSLAKDAFYNEQFF
>-|14|TRBV4-2|TRBJ2-5
CASSHRTGQETQYF
>-|18|TRBV21-1|TRBJ2-3
CASSKAPAPSGSTDTQYF
>many|13|TRBV7-9|TRBJ1-1
CASRLVGGTEAFF
>-|14|TRBV7-3|TRBJ1-3
CASSLTGSGNTIYF
>few|13|TRBV7-2|TRBJ1-2
CASNPTGNYGYTF
>few|15|TRBV3-1|TRBJ2-7
CASSQGGARTYEQYF
>few|15|TRBV15|TRBJ2-4
CATSRWDTGENIQYF
>few|12|TRBV20-1|TRBJ2-5
CSARTGGETQYF
>few|14|TRBV18|TRBJ1-1
CASSPGAVNTEAFF
>-|12|TRBV7-2|TRBJ1-4
CASSFWEEKLFF
>few|13|TRBV7-8|TRBJ1-1
CASSETENTEAFF